These 22 T cell receptor beta chains were sequenced from one sample in a study of CXCR3-negative and CXCR3-positive naive CD8 T cells (dated by TCRdb to 2018 to 2020). Sequencing was carried out with a NextSeq 550. The Human TCR Profiling Kit (MiLaboratory) was used to make UMI-labeled 5' RACE TRB cDNA libraries. Reprocessed by TCRdb, the reads give a single entry per CDR3 protein sequence, without DNA. This sample's table has entries for 70,000 to 95,000 distinct CDR3 sequences. The top ten hold about 1.5% of the sample. The sample was naive CXCR3- CD8+ T cells from blood. Per the publication, the cell subset or site label means: CD45RO-CCR7+CD27+CD95- naive CD8+ T cells lacking CXCR3 (TNR3-). The source is a human donor in good health. Some clones in this sample may be carry-over from other donors' samples.

The gene calls are TRBV3-1 and TRBJ2-2; without DNA, the TCRdb call of TRBD2 cannot be checked. This CDR3 has 16 amino acids. The germline V gene has CDR1 LGHDT and CDR2 YNNKEL (reference sequence). The CDR3 reads CASSQDLRVQVGELFF.

The chain uses TRBV12-3 or TRBV12-4 and TRBJ1-1; without DNA, the TCRdb call of TRBD1 cannot be checked. The CDR3 runs 13 residues. The CDR3 reads CASSYQQVIEAFF.

The V call is TRBV28, the J call TRBJ2-5; the D call from TCRdb, TRBD1, cannot be confirmed without DNA. The CDR3 spans 15 residues. The germline gives CDR1 MDHEN, CDR2 SYDVKM. The CDR3 sequence is CASSLPGRNQETQYF.

The chain couples TRBV7-3 to TRBJ2-3; TCRdb designates TRBD2, a call that cannot be tested without DNA. The CDR3 is 13 amino acids. Germline V gene sequence: CDR1 SGHTA, CDR2 FQGTGA. CDR3 protein: CASREGYADTQYF.

The chain carries TRBV29-1 and TRBJ2-7; TCRdb proposes TRBD2, but this gene call is untestable without DNA. The CDR3 spans 13 residues. Per the germline V gene, CDR1 is SQVTM and CDR2 is ANQGSEA. CDR3 protein: CSVVVREDYEQYF.

CDR3 amino acids: CASALLAVSYNEQFF. The chain is built from TRBV7-2 and TRBJ2-1; TCRdb designates TRBD2, a call that cannot be tested without DNA. The CDR3 sequence is 15 residues long. Germline V lookup: CDR1 SGHTA, CDR2 FQGNSA.

The rearrangement joins TRBV29-1 to TRBJ2-2. The CDR3 is 13 residues long. The V gene's germline CDR1 is SQVTM and CDR2 ANQGSEA. The CDR3: CSVDDPVTGELFF.

The J gene is TRBJ2-3, the V gene TRBV29-1; TCRdb lists TRBD1, though no DNA is available to test this call. The germline V gene has CDR1 SQVTM and CDR2 ANQGSEA. CDR3 size: 13 residues. The CDR3: CSVRGDPTDTQYF.

The V and J genes are TRBV4-3 and TRBJ1-1. CDR3 length equals 14 residues. Germline V gives CDR1 LGHNA, CDR2 YSLEER. This CDR3 reads CASSRGVLSTEAFF.

This chain uses TRBV29-1 with TRBJ1-3. In germline, CDR1 is SQVTM, CDR2 ANQGSEA. CDR3 length: 11 residues. This CDR3 reads CSVVSGNTIYF.

V gene TRBV14 combines with J gene TRBJ2-7; TCRdb indicates TRBD2, and absent DNA this call remains unverified. The CDR3 is made up of 16 amino acids. Germline V gene sequence: CDR1 SGHDN, CDR2 FVKESK. CDR3: CASSQEMREGLYEQYF.

The V gene is TRBV7-9, the J gene TRBJ2-3. The CDR3 is 13 amino acids. Germline V gene lookup returns CDR1 SEHNR and CDR2 FQNEAQ (reference sequence). CDR3 sequence: CASSFPDTDTQYF.

The V and J genes are TRBV29-1 and TRBJ2-7; TCRdb's D gene call, TRBD1, goes unchecked for lack of DNA. Looked up from germline, CDR1 is SQVTM and CDR2 is ANQGSEA. The CDR3 extends over 12 amino acids. The CDR3 protein is CSVGAGGGEQYF.

The genes are TRBV7-2 and TRBJ2-7; TCRdb's D call, TRBD2, is unchecked because there is no DNA. In germline, CDR1 is SGHTA, CDR2 FQGNSA. The CDR3 loop spans 16 amino acids. The CDR3 region is CASSAGLAGSSYEQYF.

This sequence joins TRBV14 and TRBJ2-2; TCRdb designates TRBD2, a call that cannot be tested without DNA. The CDR3 runs to 16 residues. Germline V gene sequence: CDR1 SGHDN, CDR2 FVKESK. This CDR3 reads CASSQKELAVTGELFF. Filled out from reference TRBV14 and TRBJ2-2, the complete variable domain reads EAGVTQFPSHSVIEKGQTVTLRCDPISGHDNLYWYRRVMGKEIKFLLHFVKESKQDESGMPNNRFLAERTGGTYSTLKVQPAELEDSGVYFCASSQKELAVTGELFFGEGSRLTVL.

J is TRBJ2-1 and V is TRBV12-3 or TRBV12-4; as DNA is missing, the TRBD1 call by TCRdb cannot be tested. The CDR3 contains 14 residues. CDR3 sequence reads: CASSPRASYNEQFF.

The chain carries TRBV28 and TRBJ2-7; the TCRdb call, TRBD2, lacks DNA for checking. The V gene's germline CDR1 is MDHEN and CDR2 SYDVKM. This CDR3 has 18 residues. The CDR3 loop is CASSPGPSIGRESYEQYF.

The CDR3 sequence is CASSRLGQLNMNTEAFF. The rearrangement links TRBV6-5 to TRBJ1-1; TCRdb's assignment of TRBD1 cannot be checked, as there is no DNA. The germline V gene encodes CDR1 MNHEY and CDR2 SVGAGI. The CDR3 contains 17 residues.

The V and J genes are TRBV28 and TRBJ1-2; there is no DNA to check the TCRdb D call of TRBD1. Germline V CDR1 and CDR2: MDHEN, SYDVKM. The CDR3 runs to 17 residues. The CDR3 spells CASSSGQGGEVWYGYTF.

The chain combines TRBV6-6 with TRBJ2-1; TCRdb indicates TRBD2, and absent DNA this call remains unverified. The CDR3 is 15 amino acids. CDR1 is MNHNY and CDR2 is SVGAGI in the germline V gene (reference sequence). The CDR3 sequence is CASSPGLADYNEQFF.

The J gene is TRBJ1-1, the V gene TRBV13; checking the TCRdb D call of TRBD1 is not possible without DNA. Germline CDR1 reads PRHDT; CDR2 reads FYEKMQ (reference sequence). The CDR3 is 14 amino acids. CDR3: CASSSGTPNTEAFF.

This chain joins TRBV20-1 and TRBJ2-3; with no DNA, the TCRdb D assignment of TRBD1 cannot be verified. This CDR3 spans 16 amino acids. Germline lookup yields CDR1 DFQATT and CDR2 SNEGSKA (reference sequence). The CDR3 reads CSARDQGAGGTDTQYF.